Listed here are 5 T cell receptor beta chains from one sample, sequenced in a study of blood T cell repertoires in COVID-19. Assay: immunoSEQ multiplex PCR; the TCRdb copy retains only in-frame clones and omits some. The sample lists 250,000 or so clones, under 90% occurring once. The specimen sequenced was peripheral blood. Receptor source: a man in his sixties with acute or convalescent COVID-19.

This chain connects TRBV3-1 (or the pseudogene TRBV3-2) to TRBJ1-1, with D maybe TRBD1 (5 bases). The CDR3 contains 14 residues. V lost 3 bases and J 5 bases, leaving 13 bases between the germline ends. Per the germline V gene, CDR1 is LGHDT and CDR2 is YNNKEL (reference sequence). For the CDR3, the DNA is TGTGCCAGCAGCCAGTTTGGCGGGGGGACTGAAGCTTTCTTT. Amino acid sequence: CASSQFGGGTEAFF.

The chain links TRBV18 to TRBJ1-3; 7 nucleotides match TRBD1. The CDR3 has 17 residues. V trimming: 1 base; J trimming: 6 bases; junction bases outside the gene matches: 12. Germline V gene data show CDR1 as KGHSH and CDR2 as LQKENI. The CDR3 nucleotides read TGTGCCAGCTCACCACTTCCCTACAGGGGAGCGGAAAACACCATATATTTT. It yields the protein CASSPLPYRGAENTIYF.

The gene calls are TRBV28 and TRBJ2-7, with 9 bases aligning to TRBD1. Germline CDR1 is MDHEN and CDR2 is SYDVKM. CDR3 length: 14 residues. V lost 2 bases, J lost 4 bases, and 3 bases stayed unmatched. The CDR3 here is CASSLEGQGYEQYF. The CDR3 DNA reads as TGTGCCAGCAGTTTAGAAGGACAGGGGTACGAGCAGTACTTC. The variable domain in full, with the rest retrieved from reference TRBV28 and TRBJ2-7, is DVKVTQSSRYLVKRTGEKVFLECVQDMDHENMFWYRQDPGLGLRLIYFSYDVKMKEKGDIPEGYSVSREKKERFSLILESASTNQTSMYLCASSLEGQGYEQYFGPGTRLTVT.

J is TRBJ2-1 and V is TRBV7-9, with a tentative D call TRBD2 (6 bases). Germline V gene lookup returns CDR1 SEHNR and CDR2 FQNEAQ (reference sequence). The V end was cut by 7 bases, the J end by 0 bases, with 10 bases between. The CDR3 loop spans 14 amino acids. The CDR3 protein is CASIPGSSYNEQFF. The DNA for the CDR3 is TGTGCCAGCATCCCCGGGAGCTCCTACAATGAGCAGTTCTTC. Based on the CDR3 plus reference TRBV7-9 and TRBJ2-1, the full variable domain is DTGVSQNPRHKITKRGQNVTFRCDPISEHNRLYWYRQTLGQGPEFLTYFQNEAQLEKSRLLSDRFSAERPKGSFSTLEIQRTEQGDSAMYLCASIPGSSYNEQFFGPGTRLTVL.

The chain is built from TRBV11-1 and TRBJ2-7; possibly TRBD2 for D (6 bases). The CDR3 has 14 residues. Between the trimmed V and J ends, which lost 5 bases and 2 bases, there was a span of 13 bases. The V gene's germline CDR1 is SGHAT and CDR2 FQDESV (reference sequence). CDR3 bases: TGTGCCAGCAGCATCCTAGCGAGCACCTACGAGCAGTACTTC. Translating it yields CASSILASTYEQYF.